The 13 T cell receptor beta chains below were found in one sample sequenced in a study of tumour-infiltrating T cells in Burkitt lymphoma. Sequenced by immunoSEQ multiplex PCR; TCRdb stores in-frame clones only, minus some. The sample lists about 1,600 clones, under 20% seen once, with just under 9% in the top ten. The sequenced material came from tumor tissue. Receptors originate from a human donor with diffuse large B-cell lymphoma.

A few counts support this clone. This chain uses TRBV7-2 with TRBJ1-3; 9 bases are a match to TRBD1. Germline-derived CDR1 and CDR2 are SGHTA and FQGNSA. This CDR3 is built from 15 residues. The junction had 5 bases not matched to a gene; V was cut back by 4 bases and J by 4 bases. CDR3 sequence (DNA): TGTGCCAGCAGCTGGGACAGGGCTAAGGGAAACACCATATATTTT. Translation gives CASSWDRAKGNTIYF.

This clone showed up just a few times. The rearrangement uses TRBV21-1 and TRBJ1-5. TRBV21-1 is listed as a pseudogene. This CDR3 comprises 17 residues. The CDR3 protein is CARGAAEGPDSNQPQHF. CDR3 DNA: TGTGCCAGGGGAGCAGCAGAAGGTCCCGATAGCAATCAGCCCCAGCATTTT.

The sample holds a few counts of this clone. The chain links TRBV4-2 to TRBJ2-5, with TRBD2 matching 9 bases. Germline CDR1 LGHNA, CDR2 YNFKEQ. V was pared by 2 bases and J by 2 bases, with 6 bases of the junction left unmatched. The CDR3 covers 16 residues. This CDR3 is CASSQRSLAGQETQYF. CDR3 coding DNA: TGTGCCAGCAGCCAACGTTCTCTAGCGGGACAAGAGACCCAGTACTTC.

This chain links TRBV7-9 with TRBJ2-2; D not certain. Trimming cost V 5 bases and J 8 bases, with 12 bases left between them. The CDR3 runs 13 residues. Germline V gene data show CDR1 as SEHNR and CDR2 as FQNEAQ (reference sequence). The CDR3 nucleotides are TGTGCCAGCAGCGATGTGGGGTCGGGGGAGCTGTTTTTT. It codes for CASSDVGSGELFF.

This clone was picked up a small number of times. The rearrangement links TRBV4-2 to TRBJ1-1; 7 bases match TRBD1. The junction had 4 bases not matched to a gene; V was cut back by 4 bases and J by 2 bases. CDR1 LGHNA and CDR2 YNFKEQ come from the germline V gene. The CDR3 runs 14 residues. As DNA, the CDR3 is TGTGCCAGCAGCCCTAGGGGGCCCAACACTGAAGCTTTCTTT. Residues: CASSPRGPNTEAFF.

This clone occurred a few times. The chain employs TRBV28 and TRBJ1-5; possibly TRBD1 for D (5 bases). CDR1 MDHEN and CDR2 SYDVKM come from the germline V gene. The CDR3 spans 10 residues. V lost 11 bases and J lost 7, with 9 bases in between. In nucleotides, the CDR3 is TGTGCCGGGGGGGGACAGCCCCAGCATTTT. This codes for CAGGGQPQHF.

This clone was detected only a few times. The rearrangement links TRBV6-1 to TRBJ1-6; D is perhaps TRBD1 (5 bases). The CDR3 runs 15 residues. Germline V CDR1 and CDR2: MNHNS, SASEGT. The V end lost 0 bases, the J end lost 9 bases, and 12 bases lay between the germline ends. The CDR3 protein is CASSEAPGHSSPLHF. CDR3 sequence (DNA): TGTGCCAGCAGTGAAGCTCCAGGGCATAGTTCACCCCTCCACTTT.

The V and J genes are TRBV10-3 and TRBJ2-3, with 10 bases lining up with TRBD1. Losses at the gene ends were 6 bases for V and 0 bases for J; bases not matched to a gene: 12. The CDR3 has 18 residues. In germline, CDR1 is ENHRY, CDR2 SYGVKD. The CDR3 spells CAISKTPWTGGSTDTQYF. The CDR3 region has the DNA TGTGCCATCAGCAAAACACCTTGGACAGGGGGGAGCACAGATACGCAGTATTTT.

This clone occurred a few times. This chain joins TRBV6-5 and TRBJ1-2, with a weak D call TRBD1 (6 bases). Trimming shortened V by 4 bases and J by 3 bases, and 15 bases separated the two germline ends. The CDR3 consists of 15 residues. The germline CDR1 and CDR2 sequences are MNHEY and SVGAGI. CDR3 nucleotides: TGTGCCAGCAGTTCCCTTGGGGGCCTGGACTATGGCTACACCTTC. Translated, it gives CASSSLGGLDYGYTF.

The chain combines TRBV10-3 with TRBJ2-1; D possibly corresponds to TRBD2 (6 bases). Trimming left V 4 bases short and J 5 bases short, with 15 bases between. Germline values: CDR1 ENHRY, CDR2 SYGVKD. The CDR3 is 15 amino acids. The CDR3 nucleotides are TGTGCCATCAGTGGTAAAGGAGGGGTTCACAATGAGCAGTTCTTC. Protein: CAISGKGGVHNEQFF.

The chain recombines TRBV6-1 with TRBJ1-5, with D unresolved. V was shortened by 7 bases and J by 2 bases, with 15 bases between the two germline ends. The CDR3 totals 15 residues. The germline V gene encodes CDR1 MNHNS and CDR2 SASEGT. CDR3 coding DNA: TGTGCCAGCATCGGGAGGACGGGAGGCAATCAGCCCCAGCATTTT. It is translated as CASIGRTGGNQPQHF.

This rearrangement joins TRBV7-2 to TRBJ2-1; D may correspond to TRBD1 or TRBD2 (5 bases each). V lost 7 bases and J 2 bases, leaving 12 bases between the germline ends. Germline V gene lookup returns CDR1 SGHTA and CDR2 FQGNSA. The CDR3 length is 14 residues. CDR3 loop: CASTRPGPYNEQFF. The CDR3 coding sequence is TGTGCCAGCACCCGTCCGGGGCCCTACAATGAGCAGTTCTTC.

The rearrangement uses TRBV19 and TRBJ1-1, with a weak D call TRBD1 (6 bases). V was pared by 3 bases and J by 0 bases, with 14 bases between. Germline loops: CDR1 LNHDA, CDR2 SQIVND (reference sequence). The CDR3 has 16 amino acids. Here the CDR3 reads CASSIRRGGLNTEAFF. DNA of the CDR3: TGTGCCAGTAGTATCCGAAGAGGGGGATTGAACACTGAAGCTTTCTTT.